The 30 T cell receptor beta chains below come from one sample, sequenced in a study of regulatory T cells in long-lasting Graves disease (dated by TCRdb to the early 2020s). What this sample's time point label stands for: persistent/refractory GD, antithyroid drugs over 5 years with positive TRAb. For both TCR sequencing and RNA sequencing, RNA was extracted from PBMCs in TRIzol. Library preparation was by multiplex PCR. Sequencing took place on an Illumina HiSeq 4000. TCR beta libraries were built with iRepertoire HTBI primers and Arm-PCR amplification of CDR3 regions. In-frame beta chains were kept once TCRdb had trimmed the public reads at Q25 with fastp and called clones with MiXCR. Under each unique CDR3 protein, matching rows form one entry showing the most common genes and DNA. Present in this sample are almost 350,000 distinct CDR3 sequences, around a fifth of which were seen just once. 29% of the sample is in the top ten clones.

The input for sequencing was peripheral blood mononuclear cells (PBMCs), taken when the disease was refractory, from a patient treated with antithyroid drugs. The receptors come from a female donor with Graves disease.

This clonotype was recorded at least ten times. The CDR3 nucleotides are TGTGCCTGGAGTTTCGCCCGACGACCTAATGAAAAACTGTTTTTT. It codes for CAWSFARRPNEKLFF. This chain links TRBV30 with TRBJ1-4, with D unresolved. This CDR3 has 15 residues. V lost 2 bases and J lost 3, with 13 bases in between. Germline lookup yields CDR1 GTSNPN and CDR2 SVGIG (reference sequence).

The V gene is TRBV4-2, the J gene TRBJ1-6; D might be TRBD1 (5 bases). CDR1 is LGHNA and CDR2 is YNFKEQ in the germline V gene. Trimming cost V 1 base and J 11 bases, with 12 bases left between them. There are 14 residues in the CDR3. Here the CDR3 DNA reads TGTGCCAGCAGCCAAGCGAAGGGGCGGACACCCCTCCACTTT. It is translated as CASSQAKGRTPLHF.

This chain joins TRBV5-1 and TRBJ2-2, with D possibly matching TRBD2 (5 bases). CDR3 length: 16 amino acids. CDR1 and CDR2 from the germline V gene are SGHRS and YFSETQ. Trimming cost V 1 base and J 5 bases, with 15 bases left between them. In DNA form, the CDR3 reads TGCGCCAGCAGCTTGTTTACTAGTAGTGGAACCGGGGAGCTGTTTTTT. It is translated as CASSLFTSSGTGELFF.

In its sample, this clonotype was seen many times. The chain employs TRBV2 and TRBJ1-3; D unresolved. Germline CDR1 is SNHLY and CDR2 is FYNNEI. This CDR3 has 16 amino acids. Trimming removed 5 bases from V and 0 bases from J, with 14 bases in between. The CDR3 DNA sequence: TGTGCCAGCAGTCATGATCGCCGGAGCTCTGGAAACACCATATATTTT. As protein: CASSHDRRSSGNTIYF. Filled out from reference TRBV2 and TRBJ1-3, the complete variable domain reads EPEVTQTPSHQVTQMGQEVILRCVPISNHLYFYWYRQILGQKVEFLVSFYNNEISEKSEIFDDQFSVERPDGSNFTLKIRSTKLEDSAMYFCASSHDRRSSGNTIYFGEGSWLTVV.

The sample holds a few counts of this clonotype. The V and J genes are TRBV19 and TRBJ1-1; 10 bases align to TRBD1. The CDR3 contains 15 residues. The trim removed 7 bases at V and 1 base at J, leaving 6 bases unmatched. Germline-derived CDR1 and CDR2 are LNHDA and SQIVND (reference sequence). CDR3 bases: TGTGCCAGTACTACCGGGGACAGGGGGAACACTGAAGCTTTCTTT. This codes for CASTTGDRGNTEAFF.

The J gene is TRBJ2-1, the V gene TRBV2, with D perhaps matching TRBD1 (7 bases). The CDR3 covers 13 residues. The V end was cut by 8 bases, the J end by 12 bases, with 20 bases between. CDR1 SNHLY and CDR2 FYNNEI come from the germline V gene. The CDR3 spells CASLGGQGVVQFF. In nucleotides, the CDR3 is TGTGCCAGCCTTGGGGGGCAGGGGGTGGTGCAGTTCTTC.

In this sample, this clonotype turned up many times. This rearrangement joins TRBV12-3 or TRBV12-4 to TRBJ1-5; 8 positions agree with TRBD1. The CDR3 is 20 amino acids. V lost 5 bases to trimming and J lost 1 base; unmatched junction nucleotides: 19. The CDR3 loop is CASSLRTGSLGLGSNQPQHF. The CDR3 region has the DNA TGTGCCAGCAGTCTCCGGACAGGGAGCCTAGGATTGGGAAGCAATCAGCCCCAGCATTTT.

At least ten counts were recorded for this clonotype. The chain recombines TRBV11-2 with TRBJ1-5; weak D call: TRBD1 (5 bases). Germline V CDR1 and CDR2: SGHAT, FQNNGV. The CDR3 runs 20 residues. The V and J ends lost 4 bases and 2 bases respectively, with 27 bases between them. The CDR3 is CASSSPEGTGPLVRNQPQHF. CDR3 in DNA: TGTGCCAGCAGCTCTCCCGAAGGGACCGGGCCTTTGGTTCGCAATCAGCCCCAGCATTTT.

This clonotype was recorded at least ten times. The chain uses TRBV20-1 and TRBJ1-1; D call uncertain. Germline V gene data show CDR1 as DFQATT and CDR2 as SNEGSKA (reference sequence). The V end lost 2 bases, the J end lost 6 bases, and 13 bases lay between the germline ends. The CDR3 is made up of 13 amino acids. CDR3 sequence (DNA): TGCAGTGCTAGAAGGGCCGGGAGAGCTGAAGCTTTCTTT. It is translated as CSARRAGRAEAFF.

At least ten counts were recorded for this clonotype. The CDR3 region is CASSAWNQETQYF. The CDR3 nucleotides are TGTGCCAGCAGCGCTTGGAACCAAGAGACCCAGTACTTC. The chain links TRBV7-9 to TRBJ2-5, with D uncertain. The CDR3 has 13 amino acids. Germline loops: CDR1 SEHNR, CDR2 FQNEAQ (reference sequence). Trimming removed 5 bases at V and 0 bases at J, with 7 bases between.

The chain recombines TRBV11-2 with TRBJ1-3; possible D gene TRBD1, 5 bases. The germline gives CDR1 SGHAT, CDR2 FQNNGV. V gave up 0 bases and J gave up 0 bases, with 12 bases separating them. The CDR3 consists of 17 residues. CDR3 nucleotides: TGTGCCAGCAGCTTAGATAGCCGGGGGTTCTCTGGAAACACCATATATTTT. Its protein is CASSLDSRGFSGNTIYF.

This clonotype was detected many times. This chain uses TRBV27 with TRBJ1-5; D is ambiguous. Per the germline V gene, CDR1 is MNHEY and CDR2 is SMNVEV (reference sequence). The CDR3 length is 14 residues. The V end lost 4 bases, the J end lost 2 bases, and 9 bases lay between the germline ends. This chain's CDR3 is CASSSIMGNQPQHF. The CDR3 DNA reads TGTGCCAGCAGTTCCATCATGGGCAATCAGCCCCAGCATTTT.

This clonotype was observed many times. The CDR3 DNA reads TGTGCCAGCAGCTTGTCCGGCGGCGGGGAGCTGTTTTTT. Protein sequence: CASSLSGGGELFF. The V and J genes are TRBV7-6 and TRBJ2-2; D gene uncertain. Germline CDR1 and CDR2: SGHVS and FNYEAQ. The CDR3 spans 13 residues. Trimming removed 3 bases from V and 7 bases from J, with 9 bases in between.

This clonotype was counted at least ten times. The CDR3: CACGRNTEAFF. In nucleotides, the CDR3 is TGTGCCTGTGGAAGGAACACTGAAGCTTTCTTT. This chain uses TRBV30 with TRBJ1-1; D gene uncertain. The CDR3 consists of 11 residues. The V end was cut by 6 bases, the J end by 1 base, with 6 bases between. The germline CDR1 and CDR2 sequences are GTSNPN and SVGIG (reference sequence).

Ten or more counts support this clonotype. The chain links TRBV2 to TRBJ2-3; the D is unclear. Germline V CDR1 and CDR2: SNHLY, FYNNEI. This CDR3 contains 12 residues. V was clipped by 6 bases and J by 3 bases, with 7 bases between them. The CDR3 here is CASRPETDTQYF. CDR3 sequence (DNA): TGTGCCAGCAGACCGGAAACAGATACGCAGTATTTT.

This clonotype was counted at least ten times. This sequence joins TRBV6-1 and TRBJ2-7, with TRBD2 matching over 9 bases. The CDR3 spans 15 residues. J was trimmed by 3 bases and V by 6 bases; bases with no gene match: 9. From germline, CDR1 is MNHNS and CDR2 SASEGT. The CDR3 is CASSNGLAGNYEQYF. CDR3 coding DNA: TGTGCCAGCAGCAACGGGCTAGCGGGGAACTACGAGCAGTACTTC.

This sequence joins TRBV30 and TRBJ1-1; D is unclear. The V gene lost 5 bases and the J gene lost 7 bases, with 14 bases spanning the gap. This CDR3 spans 12 amino acids. Germline-derived CDR1 and CDR2 are GTSNPN and SVGIG (reference sequence). The CDR3 spells CAWDPQQSEAFF. The CDR3 DNA follows: TGTGCCTGGGACCCCCAGCAGAGTGAAGCTTTCTTT.

This clonotype has a handful of counts. The chain has TRBV11-2 and TRBJ2-1; 10 nucleotides line up with TRBD2. The CDR3 spans 17 residues. Germline lookup yields CDR1 SGHAT and CDR2 FQNNGV. The trim removed 5 bases at V and 7 bases at J, leaving 14 bases unmatched. In DNA, the CDR3 is TGTGCCAGCAGCCGTGAGGCTAGCGGGAGCATGATGAATGAGCAGTTCTTC. Protein product: CASSREASGSMMNEQFF.

The rearrangement uses TRBV2 and TRBJ2-1; 13 bases agree with TRBD2. The CDR3 covers 14 residues. After removal of 0 bases from V and 10 bases from J, the junction contained 0 bases not matched to a gene. The germline CDR1 and CDR2 sequences are SNHLY and FYNNEI. This CDR3 is CASSEAGLAGEQFF. Written as DNA, the CDR3 is TGTGCCAGCAGTGAAGCGGGACTAGCGGGAGAGCAGTTCTTC.

With respect to this clonotype: This sequence is one base from a far larger clone and is likely a read error. The V gene is TRBV28, the J gene TRBJ2-5; either TRBD1 or TRBD2 may fit D (5 bases each). V was trimmed by 6 bases and J by 13 bases, leaving 24 bases between them. Germline V CDR1 and CDR2: MDHEN, SYDVKM. The CDR3 runs to 14 residues. The CDR3 here is CASSAGTVVGERYF. The DNA of the CDR3 is TGTGCCAGCAGCGCCGGGACGGTGGTGGGCGAGCGGTACTTC.

This clonotype has a count of ten or more. CDR3 DNA: TGTGCCAGCAGCCCGGGACCGGGGTGGACGGAGACCCAGTACTTC. It encodes CASSPGPGWTETQYF. This chain links TRBV7-6 with TRBJ2-5; D could derive from TRBD1 or TRBD2 (5 bases each). From germline, CDR1 is SGHVS and CDR2 FNYEAQ. V lost 5 bases and J lost 5, with 18 bases in between. The CDR3 runs to 15 residues.

Details on this clonotype: A much larger clone is a single base away; this may be a read error. The conserved final phenylalanine or tryptophan is absent from the CDR3, which likely points to a read error. This chain connects TRBV30 to TRBJ2-5, with TRBD2 matching over 10 bases. The CDR3 spans 14 residues. In germline, CDR1 is GTSNPN, CDR2 SVGIG (reference sequence). V shed 2 bases, J shed 4 bases, and the junction held 4 bases outside the gene matches. The CDR3 nucleotides read TGTGCCTGGAGTCACGGACTAGCGGCAGAGACCCAGTACTCC. Translating gives CAWSHGLAAETQYS.

The CDR3 region has the DNA TGTGCCAGCAGTTTAAGGGGATCCAGTCAGCCCCAGCATTTT. It specifies CASSLRGSSQPQHF. The gene calls are TRBV27 and TRBJ1-5; D possibly corresponds to TRBD1 (5 bases). CDR1 and CDR2 (germline): MNHEY, SMNVEV (reference sequence). The CDR3 spans 14 residues. V dropped 2 bases and J dropped 6 bases, with 11 bases sitting between them.

This chain connects TRBV28 to TRBJ2-7; the D call may be TRBD1 or TRBD2 (5 bases each). The V and J ends lost 5 bases and 1 base respectively, with 15 bases between them. This CDR3 spans 15 amino acids. Germline CDR1 reads MDHEN; CDR2 reads SYDVKM. The DNA for the CDR3 is TGTGCCAGCAGTCCCGGGGCAGGCGAATCCTACGAGCAGTACTTC. As protein: CASSPGAGESYEQYF.

The chain uses TRBV20-1 and TRBJ2-7; 10 nucleotides match TRBD2. Germline V CDR1 and CDR2: DFQATT, SNEGSKA (reference sequence). J was trimmed by 3 bases and V by 5 bases; bases with no gene match: 10. The CDR3 contains 15 residues. The CDR3 sequence is CSALATSSGGYEQYF. In nucleotides, the CDR3 is TGCAGTGCTTTGGCTACTTCTAGCGGGGGCTACGAGCAGTACTTC.

This clonotype was seen a few times. A clone one base away is much larger, so this may be a read error. CDR3 in DNA: TGTGCCAGCAGTTCCCGCGGAACAGGGGGCTCCTACGAGCAGTACTTC. It encodes CASSSRGTGGSYEQYF. V is TRBV6-2 or TRBV6-3 and J is TRBJ2-7, with 8 bases lining up with TRBD1. This CDR3 has 16 residues. The germline V gene encodes CDR1 MNHEY and CDR2 SVGEGT. V lost 4 bases to trimming and J lost 0 bases; unmatched junction nucleotides: 8.

At least ten counts were recorded for this clonotype. V and J are TRBV2 and TRBJ2-7; TRBD2 is a possible D gene (5 bases). The CDR3 is made up of 14 amino acids. Trimming left V 8 bases short and J 7 bases short, with 21 bases between. CDR1 is SNHLY, CDR2 FYNNEI, per germline. CDR3: CASQLGQSAMEQYF. The CDR3 region has the DNA TGTGCCAGCCAACTAGGGCAGTCGGCTATGGAGCAGTACTTC.

In its sample, this clonotype was seen many times. CDR3 region: CASSLSGGLAGYEQYF. The CDR3 coding sequence is TGTGCCAGCAGCTTATCAGGGGGACTAGCAGGCTACGAGCAGTACTTC. This chain uses TRBV7-2 with TRBJ2-7, with TRBD2 matching 9 bases. This CDR3 is 16 amino acids long. Germline values: CDR1 SGHTA, CDR2 FQGNSA. The V gene end was trimmed by 2 bases and the J gene end by 3 bases; junction bases not matched to a gene: 8.

This clonotype was picked up one time. The rearrangement links TRBV6-5 to TRBJ1-6, with D tentatively TRBD1 (6 bases). Germline CDR1 reads MNHEY; CDR2 reads SVGAGI. CDR3 length: 15 residues. Deletions cut 0 bases from V and 10 bases from J, with 13 bases between. DNA of the CDR3: TGTGCCAGCAGTTACTCGACGGACAGAGGCTCACCCCTCCACTTT. Protein product: CASSYSTDRGSPLHF.

This rearrangement joins TRBV19 to TRBJ1-5; a weak D match, TRBD1 (6 bases). Germline CDR1 LNHDA, CDR2 SQIVND (reference sequence). The V and J ends lost 4 bases and 7 bases respectively, with 14 bases between them. The CDR3 totals 14 residues. The CDR3 nucleotides read TGTGCCAGTAGTACCCAGGGGTTTATCCAGCCCCAGCATTTT. Translating gives CASSTQGFIQPQHF.